Each of the 19 T cell receptor beta chains below was sequenced from the same sample in a study of CD8+CD57+ T cells in acquired aplastic anemia. It was genomic DNA that served as the template for profiling TCR beta VDJ and CDR3. MiXCR, applied by TCRdb to the reads, yields one record per CDR3 protein. The table includes fewer than 200,000 distinct CDR3 sequences, around 60% detected once. The sample was sorted CD4+, CD8+, or CD8+CD57+ T cells (not recorded which) from PBMCs. The receptors come from a human donor in good health.

J is TRBJ2-1 and V is TRBV2; D gene uncertain. CDR3 length equals 13 residues. The germline V gene encodes CDR1 SNHLY and CDR2 FYNNEI. With 4 bases removed from V and 1 base from J, the gap between germline ends came to 5 bases. The CDR3: CASSAQSYNEQFF. As DNA, the CDR3 is TGTGCCAGCAGTGCCCAGTCCTACAATGAGCAGTTCTTC.

Ten or more counts support this clonotype. Germline and junction disagree at one end, which may indicate a read error. The chain employs TRBV7-9 and TRBJ2-5; D is possibly TRBD2 (5 bases). CDR3 length: 13 amino acids. The germline gives CDR1 SEHNR, CDR2 FQNEAQ (reference sequence). CDR3 region: CASTLSGLETQYF. CDR3 nucleotides: TGTGCCAGCACCTTAAGCGGCTTGGAGACCCAGTACTTC.

The chain combines TRBV10-3 with TRBJ2-3, with 8 bases fitting TRBD1. Trimming removed 5 bases from V and 3 bases from J; junction bases left unmatched: 7. Germline V lookup: CDR1 ENHRY, CDR2 SYGVKD. The CDR3 is 15 amino acids. CDR3 sequence (DNA): TGTGCCATCAGTCCGGCCGGACAGGGAACAGATACGCAGTATTTT. It specifies CAISPAGQGTDTQYF.

This clonotype was counted between two and nine times. This sequence may be a read error, since a much larger clone differs from it by one base. The rearrangement joins TRBV9 to TRBJ1-2; D gene unclear. V shed 4 bases and J shed 3 bases, with 19 bases lying between them. Germline CDR1 and CDR2: SGDLS and YYNGEE. The CDR3 is 16 residues long. CDR3 in DNA: TGTGCCAGCAGCCCAAACCCGCTGGACGGCTACTATGGCTACACCTTC. It encodes CASSPNPLDGYYGYTF.

This clonotype was seen a few times. Germline is not matched at one junction end, which may reflect a read error. The J gene is TRBJ2-3, the V gene TRBV7-2; D is unclear. This CDR3 is 13 amino acids long. CDR1 is SGHTA, CDR2 FQGNSA, per germline. For the CDR3, the DNA is TGCGCCAGCAGCCAAGCCTTGAGGGATACGCAGTATTTT. Translation: CASSQALRDTQYF.

The chain links TRBV5-1 to TRBJ1-2, with D perhaps matching TRBD1 (5 bases). Germline CDR1 is SGHRS and CDR2 is YFSETQ. The CDR3 length is 18 residues. Trimming removed 4 bases from V and 0 bases from J, with 22 bases in between. CDR3: CASSQDLGGTLANYGYTF. CDR3 DNA sequence: TGCGCCAGCAGCCAAGACCTGGGAGGGACCCTAGCTAACTATGGCTACACCTTC.

This clonotype has only one observation. The chain joins TRBV7-2 to TRBJ1-5, with D uncertain. Trimming took 5 bases from V and 7 from J, leaving 18 bases between them. CDR1 is SGHTA and CDR2 is FQGNSA in the germline V gene. The CDR3 totals 15 residues. The DNA for the CDR3 is TGTGCCAGCAGCCTCGGGCCAGCCGCCAGCCAGCCCCAGCATTTT. Translating gives CASSLGPAASQPQHF.

This clonotype was found many times. The chain has TRBV20-1 and TRBJ2-7; D uncertain. The CDR3 has 13 residues. Deletions cut 0 bases from V and 6 bases from J, with 12 bases between. Germline assignment: CDR1 DFQATT and CDR2 SNEGSKA (reference sequence). CDR3 nucleotide sequence: TGCAGTGCTAGAGAGGGTTCTGGGTTCGAGCAGTACTTC. Its translation is CSAREGSGFEQYF.

This clonotype was seen a few times. The chain employs TRBV25-1 and TRBJ1-2, with 9 bases aligning to TRBD1. The CDR3 sequence is 15 residues long. The ends lost 2 bases at V and 5 bases at J; junction bases unmatched: 6. CDR1 is MGHDK, CDR2 SYGVNS, per germline. CDR3 DNA: TGTGCCAGCAGTGAAGGGAACAGGGGGCAATATGGCTACACCTTC. Translating it yields CASSEGNRGQYGYTF.

The chain recombines TRBV7-9 with TRBJ2-2; no definite D call. The germline CDR1 and CDR2 sequences are SEHNR and FQNEAQ (reference sequence). Trimming shortened V by 4 bases and J by 7 bases, and 7 bases separated the two germline ends. This CDR3 region has 12 residues. This chain's CDR3 is CASSSRVGELFF. The CDR3 DNA reads as TGTGCCAGCAGCTCTCGTGTCGGGGAGCTGTTTTTT.

CDR3 protein: CASSLGGGGAEEQYF. The DNA for the CDR3 is TGCGCCAGCAGCTTGGGTGGCGGGGGGGCCGAAGAGCAGTACTTC. The rearrangement links TRBV5-1 to TRBJ2-7, with TRBD2 matching over 9 bases. CDR1 is SGHRS, CDR2 YFSETQ, per germline. The trim removed 0 bases at V and 7 bases at J, leaving 8 bases unmatched. The CDR3 contains 15 residues.

This clonotype was observed a single time. The J gene is TRBJ2-3, the V gene TRBV2; 7 positions agree with TRBD2. The CDR3 extends over 14 amino acids. V was clipped by 4 bases and J by 0 bases; unmatched bases: 1. Looked up from germline, CDR1 is SNHLY and CDR2 is FYNNEI. Here the CDR3 reads CASSGLASTDTQYF. The CDR3, as DNA: TGTGCCAGCAGTGGACTAGCTAGCACAGATACGCAGTATTTT.

The rearrangement links TRBV7-8 to TRBJ2-1, with D unclear. V lost 5 bases to trimming and J lost 2 bases, with 7 bases between them. The germline gives CDR1 SGHVS, CDR2 FQNEAQ. The CDR3 length is 13 residues. CDR3 DNA sequence: TGTGCCAGCAGCCGCCCAACCTACAATGAGCAGTTCTTC. Translation gives CASSRPTYNEQFF.

This chain links TRBV12-3 or TRBV12-4 with TRBJ1-1, with 9 bases fitting TRBD1. The CDR3 covers 15 residues. J lost 3 bases, V lost 6 bases, and 8 bases had no gene match. The CDR3 DNA is TGTGCCAGCAGAACACAGGGGGCCTATTACACTGAAGCTTTCTTT. Residues: CASRTQGAYYTEAFF.

This clonotype occurred a few times. V usage is TRBV28 and J usage is TRBJ2-7; D possibly corresponds to TRBD1 (5 bases). V lost 6 bases and J 3 bases, leaving 21 bases between the germline ends. Germline CDR1 and CDR2: MDHEN and SYDVKM. This CDR3 contains 16 residues. DNA for the CDR3: TGTGCCAGCAGACTGTACTTCGGACAAATCTTCTACGAGCAGTACTTC. Amino acid sequence: CASRLYFGQIFYEQYF. The variable domain in full, completed from reference TRBV28 and TRBJ2-7, reads DVKVTQSSRYLVKRTGEKVFLECVQDMDHENMFWYRQDPGLGLRLIYFSYDVKMKEKGDIPEGYSVSREKKERFSLILESASTNQTSMYLCASRLYFGQIFYEQYFGPGTRLTVT.

This clonotype turned up a few times. V is TRBV7-8 and J is TRBJ2-5, with 9 positions matching TRBD1. The CDR3 extends over 14 amino acids. Trimming took 6 bases from V and 2 from J; bases not matched to a gene: 4. CDR1 and CDR2 (germline): SGHVS, FQNEAQ. The CDR3: CASRLTGGQETQYF. CDR3 sequence (DNA): TGTGCCAGCAGGCTGACAGGGGGGCAAGAGACCCAGTACTTC.

The rearrangement joins TRBV5-1 to TRBJ1-1, with TRBD1 matching 7 bases. CDR1 and CDR2 from the germline V gene are SGHRS and YFSETQ. The CDR3 is 15 residues long. The ends lost 5 bases at V and 6 bases at J; junction bases unmatched: 13. DNA for the CDR3: TGCGCCAGCAGACAGGCCACAGGGGTGGACGCTGAAGCTTTCTTT. It encodes CASRQATGVDAEAFF. Together with reference TRBV5-1 and TRBJ1-1, the CDR3 gives the full variable domain: KAGVTQTPRYLIKTRGQQVTLSCSPISGHRSVSWYQQTPGQGLQFLFEYFSETQRNKGNFPGRFSGRQFSNSRSEMNVSTLELGDSALYLCASRQATGVDAEAFFGQGTRLTVV.

This chain connects TRBV7-9 to TRBJ2-7; TRBD1 might be the D (6 bases). From germline, CDR1 is SEHNR and CDR2 FQNEAQ (reference sequence). CDR3 length: 16 residues. Trimming removed 5 bases at V and 3 bases at J, with 20 bases between. For the CDR3, the DNA is TGTGCCAGCAGCCCCCCCTCCGCCGGGACAATCTACGAGCAGTACTTC. It translates to CASSPPSAGTIYEQYF.

This clonotype showed up many times. V and J are TRBV27 and TRBJ2-7; 7 bases map to TRBD1. Germline V CDR1 and CDR2: MNHEY, SMNVEV (reference sequence). The CDR3 runs to 14 residues. V shed 2 bases and J 2 bases; nucleotides not matched to a gene: 3. This CDR3 is CASSLTGATYEQYF. The CDR3 coding sequence is TGTGCCAGCAGTTTAACAGGGGCCACCTACGAGCAGTACTTC.